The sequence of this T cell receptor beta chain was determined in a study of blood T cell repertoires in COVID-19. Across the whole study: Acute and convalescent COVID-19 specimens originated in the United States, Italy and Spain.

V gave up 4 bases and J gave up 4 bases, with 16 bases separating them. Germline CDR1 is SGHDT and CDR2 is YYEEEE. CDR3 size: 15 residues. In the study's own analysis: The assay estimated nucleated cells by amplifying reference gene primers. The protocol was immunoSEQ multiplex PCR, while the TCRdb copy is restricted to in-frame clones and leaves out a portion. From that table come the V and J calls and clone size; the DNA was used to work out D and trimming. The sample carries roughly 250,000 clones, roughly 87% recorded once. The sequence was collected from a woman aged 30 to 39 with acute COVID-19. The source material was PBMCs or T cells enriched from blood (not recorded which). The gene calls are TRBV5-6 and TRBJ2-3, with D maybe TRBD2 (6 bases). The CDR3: CASSNPGLGPDTQYF. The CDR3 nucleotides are TGTGCCAGCAGCAACCCGGGACTGGGGCCAGATACGCAGTATTTT.